The 16 T cell receptor beta chains presented below share a single source sample, sequenced in a study of T cell repertoires in cytomegalovirus infection. TCRdb re-called the reads with MiXCR, one entry per CDR3 protein. Of a few hundred thousand distinct CDR3 sequences listed, roughly 10% were seen once; the top ten hold around 16%. Sequenced material: PBMCs. The receptors here all came from a human donor in good health (CMV status not recorded). Some clones in this sample may be carry-over from other donors' samples.

Many counts were recorded for this clonotype. V is TRBV7-2 and J is TRBJ2-7; D unclear. Germline assignment: CDR1 SGHTA and CDR2 FQGNSA. The CDR3 totals 15 residues. Deletions cut 5 bases from V and 0 bases from J, with 14 bases between. CDR3 DNA sequence: TGTGCCAGCAGCCCAAAGGGCGTAAGCTCCTACGAGCAGTACTTC. This sequence encodes CASSPKGVSSYEQYF.

This clonotype was recorded at least ten times. This rearrangement joins TRBV7-9 to TRBJ2-3, with D maybe TRBD2 (5 bases). The CDR3 loop spans 17 amino acids. Between the trimmed V and J ends, which lost 4 bases and 4 bases, there was a span of 21 bases. The germline V gene encodes CDR1 SEHNR and CDR2 FQNEAQ (reference sequence). CDR3: CASSSELGRKIADTQYF. As DNA, the CDR3 is TGTGCCAGCAGCTCCGAACTAGGACGGAAGATAGCAGATACGCAGTATTTT.

This clonotype has ten or more counts. V gene TRBV10-3 combines with J gene TRBJ1-5, with D uncertain. Germline loops: CDR1 ENHRY, CDR2 SYGVKD. V lost 3 bases, J lost 3 bases, and 3 bases lay in between. The CDR3 is made up of 12 amino acids. The CDR3 DNA follows: TGTGCCATCAGTGACAACAATCAGCCCCAGCATTTT. It specifies CAISDNNQPQHF.

This clonotype appeared many times. V gene TRBV10-3 combines with J gene TRBJ1-2; tentative D call: TRBD1 (5 bases). The germline V gene has CDR1 ENHRY and CDR2 SYGVKD. Trimming cost V 2 bases and J 2 bases, with 6 bases left between them. CDR3 length: 13 amino acids. CDR3 residues: CAISEEGNYGYTF. CDR3 nucleotide sequence: TGTGCCATCAGTGAGGAGGGGAACTATGGCTACACCTTC.

This chain uses TRBV7-2 with TRBJ2-3; unclear D gene. Germline values: CDR1 SGHTA, CDR2 FQGNSA. Trimming pared 6 bases from V and 6 bases from J, leaving 16 bases between. This CDR3 is 14 amino acids long. The CDR3 DNA follows: TGTGCCAGCAGTAAAGGTCGGGCGTTTGATACGCAGTATTTT. Protein: CASSKGRAFDTQYF.

The rearrangement links TRBV12-3 or TRBV12-4 to TRBJ2-5, with D possibly matching TRBD2 (5 bases). Trimming took 8 bases from V and 4 from J, leaving 17 bases between them. This CDR3 is 14 amino acids long. CDR3 protein: CASGLEGRGETQYF. In DNA, the CDR3 is TGTGCCAGCGGACTCGAGGGTAGAGGAGAGACCCAGTACTTC.

A word on this clonotype: A much larger clone differs from this one at a single base, so this may be a read error. The final CDR3 position lacks the conserved phenylalanine or tryptophan, pointing to a likely read error. The chain links TRBV7-8 to TRBJ2-7; a possible D gene is TRBD2 (6 bases). Germline V gives CDR1 SGHVS, CDR2 FQNEAQ. Trimming removed 4 bases from V and 6 bases from J, with 13 bases in between. The CDR3 spans 13 residues. The CDR3 coding sequence is TGTGCCAGCAGCTCTTTGAGAGCGGGCGAGCAGTACTCC. This encodes CASSSLRAGEQYS.

Turning to this clonotype: A clone one base away is much larger, so this may be a read error. The chain combines TRBV4-3 with TRBJ2-7, with TRBD1 as a possible D gene (6 bases). The CDR3 has 14 residues. The germline V gene has CDR1 LGHNA and CDR2 YSLEER. The CDR3 sequence is CANSPNTGPYEQYF. In nucleotides, the CDR3 is TGCGCCAACAGCCCTAACACAGGGCCCTACGAGCAGTACTTC.

This clonotype was seen ten or more times. This chain links TRBV7-2 with TRBJ2-1; the D is unclear. The CDR3 loop spans 12 amino acids. Trimming stripped 4 bases from V and 9 bases from J, with 10 bases between. Germline lookup yields CDR1 SGHTA and CDR2 FQGNSA. CDR3 DNA: TGTGCCAGCAGCTCGCCCCCCGGTGAGCAGTTCTTC. Residues: CASSSPPGEQFF.

V gene TRBV6-2 or TRBV6-3 combines with J gene TRBJ2-7; 12 nucleotides align to TRBD2. CDR1 is MNHEY and CDR2 is SVGEGT in the germline V gene. The trim removed 6 bases at V and 5 bases at J, leaving 5 bases unmatched. This CDR3 has 14 residues. CDR3 in amino acids: CASSRLAGAHEQYF. The CDR3 DNA sequence: TGTGCCAGCAGCAGACTAGCGGGAGCTCACGAGCAGTACTTC.

This clonotype was detected ten times or more. The chain has TRBV20-1 and TRBJ1-5; the match to TRBD1 covers 7 bases. V shed 7 bases, J shed 7 bases, and the junction held 10 bases outside the gene matches. The germline gives CDR1 DFQATT, CDR2 SNEGSKA (reference sequence). The CDR3 covers 13 residues. CDR3 loop: CSVTQGSDQPQHF. Here the CDR3 DNA reads TGCAGTGTAACACAGGGGTCGGACCAGCCCCAGCATTTT.

The V gene is TRBV3-1, the J gene TRBJ2-2, with unresolved D. V dropped 1 base and J dropped 9 bases, with 3 bases sitting between them. Per germline, CDR1 LGHDT and CDR2 YNNKEL (reference sequence). This CDR3 is 11 amino acids long. The CDR3 nucleotides are TGTGCCAGCAGCCAAGCCCGGGAGCTGTTTTTT. It yields the protein CASSQARELFF.

V gene TRBV7-2 combines with J gene TRBJ2-4, with D perhaps TRBD2 (5 bases). Trimming cost V 5 bases and J 1 base, with 21 bases left between them. Per the germline V gene, CDR1 is SGHTA and CDR2 is FQGNSA. This CDR3 is built from 18 residues. CDR3 in DNA: TGTGCCAGCAGCCGCAGTTCCGGGAACCCGACGGCCAAAAACATTCAGTACTTC. Amino acid sequence: CASSRSSGNPTAKNIQYF.

This clonotype has at least ten counts. The genes are TRBV10-3 and TRBJ1-1; D gene ambiguous. This CDR3 has 18 residues. The germline V and J ends were trimmed by 0 bases and 4 bases, with 21 bases remaining between them. Germline V gene data show CDR1 as ENHRY and CDR2 as SYGVKD. The DNA for the CDR3 is TGTGCCATCAGTGAGTCTAGGGCAGGACCAGGCCGGGGCACTGAAGCTTTCTTT. As protein: CAISESRAGPGRGTEAFF.

The chain joins TRBV20-1 to TRBJ2-5, with TRBD2 identical over 10 bases. V was clipped by 4 bases and J by 2 bases; unmatched bases: 13. CDR1 is DFQATT, CDR2 SNEGSKA, per germline (reference sequence). The CDR3 is 17 amino acids. The CDR3 spells CSATPARGSGGQETQYF. The CDR3 region has the DNA TGCAGTGCTACCCCGGCGAGGGGTAGCGGGGGGCAAGAGACCCAGTACTTC.

This clonotype was seen repeatedly, ten times or more. V and J are TRBV6-2 or TRBV6-3 and TRBJ2-7; 7 bases agree with TRBD1. Germline CDR1 MNHEY, CDR2 SVGEGT. There are 16 residues in the CDR3. Trimming removed 8 bases from V and 4 bases from J; junction bases left unmatched: 17. The CDR3 DNA sequence: TGTGCCAGCCGCCAGCTTGGGGACAGTCGATTTTACGAGCAGTACTTC. Translating it yields CASRQLGDSRFYEQYF.